These 28 T cell receptor beta chains share one sample of origin, sequenced in a study of T cells after yellow fever vaccination (dated by TCRdb to about 2019). The treatment or condition tag for this specimen amounts to: live attenuated yellow fever vaccine strain. Library generation was performed with 5' RACE. The run used an Illumina NovaSeq 6000. TCRdb cleaned the public reads at Q25 with fastp, built clones with MiXCR and kept in-frame beta chains. Rows with a matching CDR3 protein are joined into one entry that keeps the most common DNA and genes. The sample yields over 45,000 distinct CDR3 sequences; around 5.4% were counted once. 25% to 40% of the sample is held by the ten biggest clonotypes. The specimen was PBMCs, either bulk or a sorted T-cell subset (CD4+, CD8+, memory, or dextramer-sorted; not recorded which), collected on the day of the yellow fever booster vaccination. The source is a young man who received the YFV17D yellow fever vaccine.

This clonotype was seen many times. The chain joins TRBV9 to TRBJ1-2; 7 nucleotides match TRBD1. CDR1 SGDLS and CDR2 YYNGEE come from the germline V gene. The CDR3 totals 15 residues. Trimming at V came to 3 bases and at J to 2 bases, leaving 7 bases not matched to a gene. CDR3 nucleotides: TGTGCCAGCAGCGCCGGACAGGCTGTAAACTATGGCTACACCTTC. This encodes CASSAGQAVNYGYTF.

There are a few counts of this clonotype. The chain uses TRBV3-1 and TRBJ2-5; no firm D call. V was clipped by 4 bases and J by 4 bases, with 7 bases between them. CDR3 length: 12 residues. Germline lookup yields CDR1 LGHDT and CDR2 YNNKEL (reference sequence). CDR3: CASSPPGETQYF. The CDR3 nucleotides are TGTGCCAGCAGCCCTCCAGGAGAGACCCAGTACTTC.

V gene TRBV6-6 combines with J gene TRBJ2-7, with D possibly TRBD1 on 7 matching bases. Trimming took 5 bases from V and 6 from J, leaving 17 bases between them. The CDR3 is made up of 14 amino acids. Germline V gene lookup returns CDR1 MNHNY and CDR2 SVGAGI (reference sequence). CDR3 DNA: TGTGCCAGCAGTACCCGAGCAGGGGGGTTCGAGCAGTACTTC. This gives the protein CASSTRAGGFEQYF.

The gene calls are TRBV7-9 and TRBJ2-3; either TRBD1 or TRBD2 may supply D (6 bases each). The CDR3 totals 16 residues. Trimming stripped 4 bases from V and 6 bases from J, with 20 bases between. CDR1 and CDR2 (germline): SEHNR, FQNEAQ (reference sequence). The CDR3 DNA reads as TGTGCCAGCAGCTCGTTAATATTTTTGGGGGGCGATACGCAGTATTTT. Protein: CASSSLIFLGGDTQYF.

This clonotype was counted at least ten times. This chain uses TRBV4-3 with TRBJ2-1; D unresolved. Per germline, CDR1 LGHNA and CDR2 YSLEER. CDR3 length equals 13 residues. Trimming cost V 0 bases and J 4 bases, with 4 bases left between them. The CDR3 DNA reads as TGCGCCAGCAGCCAAGATAAGTACAATGAGCAGTTCTTC. It yields the protein CASSQDKYNEQFF.

This clonotype was observed many times. CDR3 in amino acids: CSVAGQGEKLFF. In DNA, the CDR3 is TGCAGCGTTGCTGGACAGGGAGAAAAACTGTTTTTT. This chain connects TRBV29-1 to TRBJ1-4; 8 bases are shared with TRBD1. V lost 4 bases to trimming and J lost 8 bases; unmatched junction nucleotides: 3. This CDR3 comprises 12 residues. In germline, CDR1 is SQVTM, CDR2 ANQGSEA.

This clonotype was seen many times. The chain combines TRBV7-6 with TRBJ1-1, with D perhaps matching TRBD1 (5 bases). The CDR3 sequence is 14 residues long. Germline V lookup: CDR1 SGHVS, CDR2 FNYEAQ. Trimming stripped 6 bases from V and 0 bases from J, with 11 bases between. The CDR3 here is CASRGPGVNTEAFF. The CDR3 bases are TGTGCCAGCAGGGGCCCGGGGGTGAACACTGAAGCTTTCTTT. The variable domain in full, with the rest retrieved from reference TRBV7-6 and TRBJ1-1, is GAGVSQSPRYKVTKRGQDVALRCDPISGHVSLYWYRQALGQGPEFLTYFNYEAQQDKSGLPNDRFSAERPEGSISTLTIQRTEQRDSAMYRCASRGPGVNTEAFFGQGTRLTVV.

The chain combines TRBV28 with TRBJ2-2, with D perhaps assigned TRBD1 or TRBD2 (5 bases each). Between the trimmed V and J ends, which lost 5 bases and 0 bases, there was a span of 13 bases. CDR1 and CDR2 (germline): MDHEN, SYDVKM. The CDR3 runs to 16 residues. CDR3 protein: CASSLPGRANTGELFF. CDR3 in DNA: TGTGCCAGCAGTCTACCGGGACGGGCGAACACCGGGGAGCTGTTTTTT.

This clonotype was recorded many times. The V call is TRBV5-1, the J call TRBJ2-7, with 7 bases that match TRBD1. V gave up 1 base and J gave up 6 bases; unmatched junction bases: 10. This CDR3 contains 15 residues. Germline V CDR1 and CDR2: SGHRS, YFSETQ. The CDR3 nucleotides read TGCGCCAGCAGCTTGCGGCCAGGGGGTCAGTCCGAGCAGTACTTC. Translation: CASSLRPGGQSEQYF.

This clonotype was observed a handful of times. This chain connects TRBV3-1 to TRBJ1-2; D may be TRBD1 (5 bases). This CDR3 spans 15 amino acids. Trimming pared 0 bases from V and 4 bases from J, leaving 12 bases between. Germline V gene lookup returns CDR1 LGHDT and CDR2 YNNKEL (reference sequence). CDR3: CASSQDLGAGYGYTF. The CDR3 bases are TGTGCCAGCAGCCAAGATCTTGGGGCGGGCTATGGCTACACCTTC.

This clonotype was seen a handful of times. The gene calls are TRBV5-1 and TRBJ1-6; perhaps TRBD1 as D (5 bases). Trimming shortened V by 3 bases and J by 6 bases, and 10 bases separated the two germline ends. Germline V gene data show CDR1 as SGHRS and CDR2 as YFSETQ. The CDR3 covers 14 residues. As DNA, the CDR3 is TGCGCCAGCAGCTCGACGGGACTTAATTCACCCCTCCACTTT. Its translation: CASSSTGLNSPLHF.

V usage is TRBV5-4 and J usage is TRBJ2-7, with TRBD2 matching 7 bases. This CDR3 is built from 14 residues. V shed 0 bases and J 3 bases; nucleotides not matched to a gene: 3. The germline CDR1 and CDR2 sequences are SGHNT and YYREEE (reference sequence). The CDR3 DNA sequence: TGTGCCAGCAGCTTGGCGCCGGGAGGCTACGAGCAGTACGTC. Protein sequence: CASSLAPGGYEQYV.

The sample holds a few counts of this clonotype. The rearrangement uses TRBV6-2 or TRBV6-3 and TRBJ2-7; possibly TRBD1 for D (7 bases). Germline CDR1 is MNHEY and CDR2 is SVGEGT. This CDR3 is built from 15 residues. Deletions cut 6 bases from V and 3 bases from J, with 18 bases between. The CDR3 loop is CASSLQGTPLYEQYF. Here the CDR3 DNA reads TGTGCCAGCAGCCTACAGGGGACTCCCCTCTACGAGCAGTACTTC.

The V gene is TRBV27, the J gene TRBJ1-4; D gene unclear. V was shortened by 3 bases and J by 0 bases, with 8 bases between the two germline ends. Per germline, CDR1 MNHEY and CDR2 SMNVEV (reference sequence). The CDR3 has 15 residues. The CDR3 sequence is CASSLYGATNEKLFF. CDR3 DNA: TGTGCCAGCAGTTTGTACGGGGCAACTAATGAAAAACTGTTTTTT.

There are many counts of this clonotype. V and J are TRBV4-1 and TRBJ2-2, with D possibly being TRBD2 (6 bases). This CDR3 region has 17 residues. V shed 2 bases and J shed 2 bases, with 15 bases lying between them. Germline CDR1 reads MGHRA; CDR2 reads YSYEKL. This chain's CDR3 is CASSQPRRGHNTGELFF. The CDR3 nucleotides are TGCGCCAGCAGCCAACCGAGGCGGGGTCACAACACCGGGGAGCTGTTTTTT.

The rearrangement links TRBV19 to TRBJ2-7; TRBD1 might be the D (6 bases). Germline V CDR1 and CDR2: LNHDA, SQIVND (reference sequence). This CDR3 contains 13 residues. V lost 4 bases, J lost 3 bases, and 10 bases lay in between. Here the CDR3 reads CASSKSGDYEQYF. Written as DNA, the CDR3 is TGTGCCAGTAGTAAATCAGGGGACTACGAGCAGTACTTC. The variable domain in full, completed from reference TRBV19 and TRBJ2-7, reads DGGITQSPKYLFRKEGQNVTLSCEQNLNHDAMYWYRQDPGQGLRLIYYSQIVNDFQKGDIAEGYSVSREKKESFPLTVTSAQKNPTAFYLCASSKSGDYEQYFGPGTRLTVT.

The table lists this clonotype with many counts. The gene calls are TRBV7-8 and TRBJ1-6; D call uncertain. The length of the CDR3 is 16 residues. The V gene lost 0 bases and the J gene lost 0 bases, with 6 bases spanning the gap. Germline V lookup: CDR1 SGHVS, CDR2 FQNEAQ. In nucleotides, the CDR3 is TGTGCCAGCAGCTTAGCGCGCGTCTCCTATAATTCACCCCTCCACTTT. The encoded protein is CASSLARVSYNSPLHF.

This clonotype was counted between two and nine times. The chain links TRBV5-6 to TRBJ1-5; D is perhaps TRBD1 (5 bases). Looked up from germline, CDR1 is SGHDT and CDR2 is YYEEEE. CDR3 size: 14 residues. V was shortened by 2 bases and J by 5 bases, with 11 bases between the two germline ends. The CDR3: CASSLGALHQPQHF. The CDR3 region has the DNA TGTGCCAGCAGCTTAGGGGCCCTTCATCAGCCCCAGCATTTT.

This clonotype was counted ten times or more. V usage is TRBV9 and J usage is TRBJ1-4; TRBD1 agrees at 8 bases. CDR1 is SGDLS, CDR2 YYNGEE, per germline. V lost 0 bases to trimming and J lost 7 bases; unmatched junction nucleotides: 5. The CDR3 sequence is 15 residues long. In DNA form, the CDR3 reads TGTGCCAGCAGCGTAGAGGGTGACAGGGGTGAAAAACTGTTTTTT. It codes for CASSVEGDRGEKLFF.

This clonotype was recorded a few times. Relative to the germline gene, one junction end is altered; a read error may explain this. The J gene is TRBJ1-1, the V gene TRBV4-1, with TRBD1 matching over 7 bases. CDR3 length: 15 amino acids. Germline CDR1 reads MGHRA; CDR2 reads YSYEKL. CDR3 DNA: TGCGCCAGCAGCCACCTGAGCAGGGGGAACGCTGAAGCTTTCTTT. Amino acid sequence: CASSHLSRGNAEAFF.

This clonotype was counted many times. The chain is built from TRBV6-5 and TRBJ1-2; 8 bases line up with TRBD1. The CDR3 runs 17 residues. Trimming cost V 2 bases and J 0 bases; bases outside gene matches: 8. CDR1 is MNHEY, CDR2 SVGAGI, per germline. In nucleotides, the CDR3 is TGTGCCAGCAGTTACGCGACAGGGGCTGGGACTAACTATGGCTACACCTTC. Its translation is CASSYATGAGTNYGYTF.

This clonotype was recorded a few times. The gene calls are TRBV15 and TRBJ1-1; 7 bases fit TRBD1. The trim removed 0 bases at V and 6 bases at J, leaving 10 bases unmatched. Germline V CDR1 and CDR2: LNHNV, YYDKDF (reference sequence). The CDR3 has 16 residues. The CDR3 here is CATSRDWARGRSEAFF. CDR3 sequence (DNA): TGTGCCACCAGCAGAGATTGGGCCAGGGGGAGGTCTGAAGCTTTCTTT.

This clonotype is termed medium-sized (0.01 to 0.1%). The junction shows a germline mismatch at one end, possibly a read error. This chain links TRBV11-2 with TRBJ1-1; 7 bases align to TRBD1. Germline assignment: CDR1 SGHAT and CDR2 FQNNGV. CDR3 size: 14 residues. The CDR3 spells CASSLDRVYTEAFF. DNA of the CDR3: TGTGCCAGCAGTTTAGACAGGGTCTACACTGAAGCTTTCTTT.

This chain connects TRBV5-4 to TRBJ2-7; 9 bases line up with TRBD1. V lost 4 bases and J lost 6; bases outside the gene matches: 11. This CDR3 spans 15 amino acids. The germline gives CDR1 SGHNT, CDR2 YYREEE (reference sequence). CDR3 DNA: TGTGCCAGCAGCCAATTGGACAGGGGACCGCGCGAGCAGTACGTC. Translation: CASSQLDRGPREQYV.

The sample holds many counts of this clonotype. The chain is built from TRBV4-1 and TRBJ2-5; possibly TRBD1 or TRBD2 for D (5 bases each). Germline V gene lookup returns CDR1 MGHRA and CDR2 YSYEKL. This CDR3 spans 20 amino acids. The V and J ends lost 5 bases and 0 bases respectively, with 28 bases between them. The CDR3 here is CASSVRWIGAGTKDQETQYF. CDR3 DNA sequence: TGCGCCAGCAGCGTTCGATGGATCGGGGCAGGGACGAAAGACCAAGAGACCCAGTACTTC.

This clonotype was seen repeatedly, ten times or more. The chain is built from TRBV18 and TRBJ2-3; no clear D. Looked up from germline, CDR1 is KGHSH and CDR2 is LQKENI. This CDR3 has 13 residues. Trimming removed 0 bases from V and 0 bases from J, with 1 base in between. The CDR3 reads CASSPPSTDTQYF. CDR3 coding DNA: TGTGCCAGCTCACCACCCAGCACAGATACGCAGTATTTT.

This clonotype was found many times. The V call is TRBV6-6, the J call TRBJ2-2; tentative D call: TRBD1 (6 bases). This CDR3 region has 14 residues. The V end was cut by 7 bases, the J end by 4 bases, with 13 bases between. Germline values: CDR1 MNHNY, CDR2 SVGAGI (reference sequence). The CDR3 DNA reads TGTGCCAGCATTTCCCGGGACATCACCGGGGAGCTGTTTTTT. Protein sequence: CASISRDITGELFF.

This clonotype was seen ten or more times. This sequence joins TRBV29-1 and TRBJ2-1, with D perhaps matching TRBD1 (6 bases). This CDR3 has 13 amino acids. V shed 6 bases and J shed 10 bases, with 19 bases lying between them. Germline V gene sequence: CDR1 SQVTM, CDR2 ANQGSEA. The chain's CDR3 is CSVRSEGVWEQFF. The DNA for the CDR3 is TGCAGCGTGCGGTCAGAGGGGGTTTGGGAGCAGTTCTTC.